A selection of T cell receptor beta chains follows, all from one sample in a study of tumor-infiltrating lymphocytes in oesophageal squamous cell carcinoma. TCRdb re-called the PCR reads with MiXCR, one entry per CDR3 protein. The sample shows about 22,000 distinct CDR3 sequences, approximately 37% of them seen only once. Sequencing used esophageal tumor tissue. The receptors stem from a female donor with esophageal squamous cell carcinoma. CDR3s include the opening cysteine and the closing phenylalanine or tryptophan. Each record gives: CDR3 protein, CDR3 DNA, clone size, CDR3 length, D gene, J gene, V gene. D genes are given only for firm matches. Size values are once, few and many counts, or a class for expanded clones, and some rows have none.

CAGGVGDTQYF,TGTGCCGGGGGGGTTGGAGATACGCAGTATTTT,many,11,TRBD2,TRBJ2-3,TRBV12-3/TRBV12-4
CASSLIINANQPQHF,TGTGCCAGCAGCTTAATAATCAACGCCAATCAGCCCCAGCATTTT,-,15,-,TRBJ1-5,TRBV7-2
CASSLRREGSYEQYF,TGTGCCAGCAGCCTCCGGCGGGAGGGCTCCTACGAGCAGTACTTC,many,15,TRBD2,TRBJ2-7,TRBV6-1
CASSLDPTRAIHGELYF,TGCGCCAGCAGCTTGGATCCGACTAGGGCGATCCACGGGGAGCTGTATTTT,-,17,-,TRBJ2-3,TRBV5-1
CASSQGQGGNEQFF,TGCGCCAGCAGCCAAGGACAGGGTGGCAATGAGCAGTTCTTC,-,14,TRBD1,TRBJ2-1,TRBV4-1
CASSEALGLVDGETQYF,TGTGCCAGCAGTGAAGCGCTAGGCTTGGTGGACGGGGAGACCCAGTACTTC,few,17,-,TRBJ2-5,TRBV6-1
CASSPGDRVRAEAFF,TGTGCCAGCAGCCCGGGGGACAGGGTACGGGCTGAAGCTTTCTTT,many,15,TRBD1,TRBJ1-1,TRBV7-9
CASSLVGGPMGLYNEQFF,TGTGCCAGCAGCTTAGTAGGGGGGCCTATGGGCCTGTACAATGAGCAGTTCTTC,medium-sized,18,-,TRBJ2-1,TRBV7-2
CASCSLASGRGSGEQYF,TGTGCCAGCTGCAGTTTGGCTAGCGGGAGGGGTAGCGGCGAGCAGTACTTT,-,17,TRBD2,TRBJ2-4,TRBV28
CASSETSGEQETQYF,TGTGCCAGCAGTGAAACTAGCGGGGAACAAGAGACCCAGTACTTC,-,15,TRBD2,TRBJ2-5,TRBV6-4
CASSARQGAYEQYF,TGTGCCAGCTCGGCTCGACAGGGGGCTTACGAGCAGTACTTC,-,14,TRBD1,TRBJ2-7,TRBV7-6
CASSSAENTEAFF,TGTGCCAGCAGCTCCGCAGAGAACACTGAAGCTTTCTTT,medium-sized,13,-,TRBJ1-1,TRBV7-6
CASSPDQVRYNEQFF,TGTGCCAGCAGTCCCGACCAAGTGAGATACAATGAGCAGTTCTTC,-,15,-,TRBJ2-1,TRBV12-3/TRBV12-4
CATSRDRVAGGYNEQFF,TGTGCCACCAGCAGAGATCGGGTAGCGGGAGGCTACAATGAGCAGTTCTTC,few,17,TRBD2,TRBJ2-1,TRBV15
CASSSSLAGGSGYNEQFF,TGTGCCAGCAGCTCATCGTTAGCGGGAGGGAGTGGCTACAATGAGCAGTTCTTC,medium-sized,18,TRBD2,TRBJ2-1,TRBV7-8
CASRPRQGYNQPQHF,TGTGCCAGCAGACCCCGACAGGGCTACAATCAGCCCCAGCATTTT,many,15,TRBD1,TRBJ1-5,TRBV6-2/TRBV6-3
CASTPGGGHEQYF,TGTGCCAGCACCCCCGGGGGGGGACACGAGCAGTACTTC,-,13,TRBD2,TRBJ2-7,TRBV28
CAWNRDSYEQYF,TGTGCCTGGAATAGGGATTCCTACGAGCAGTACTTC,-,12,-,TRBJ2-7,TRBV30
CASSLVRTEQETQYF,TGTGCCAGCAGCTTGGTTCGAACAGAACAAGAGACCCAGTACTTC,-,15,-,TRBJ2-5,TRBV7-6
CASSPQGGRALEQYF,TGTGCCAGCAGCCCTCAGGGCGGGAGAGCTCTTGAGCAGTACTTC,many,15,TRBD2,TRBJ2-5,TRBV7-2
CASSPRTSGGARGNEQFF,TGTGCCAGCAGCCCCCGGACTAGCGGGGGGGCAAGAGGCAATGAGCAGTTCTTC,-,18,TRBD2,TRBJ2-1,TRBV7-2
CASGLSTRSSYNEQFF,TGTGCTAGTGGTTTGTCAACGCGAAGCTCCTACAATGAGCAGTTCTTC,many,16,-,TRBJ2-1,TRBV12-5
CSASSLAGSDEQYF,TGCAGTGCTAGCAGTCTAGCGGGCTCTGACGAGCAGTACTTC,-,14,TRBD2,TRBJ2-7,TRBV20-1
CSARNPLAGSSSTDTQYF,TGCAGTGCTAGAAATCCTCTAGCGGGCAGTTCTAGCACAGATACGCAGTATTTT,many,18,TRBD2,TRBJ2-3,TRBV20-1
CASSLAAISYEQYF,TGTGCCAGCAGCTTAGCGGCTATCTCCTACGAGCAGTACTTC,-,14,-,TRBJ2-7,TRBV7-2
CASSYGMEANTGELFF,TGTGCCAGCAGTTACGGGATGGAAGCGAACACCGGGGAGCTGTTTTTT,many,16,-,TRBJ2-2,TRBV27
CASRPQSVTSYVEQYF,TGTGCCAGCAGACCGCAATCTGTGACATCCTACGTTGAGCAGTACTTC,medium-sized,16,-,TRBJ2-7,TRBV7-3
CASTSIAGGPPGDEQFF,TGCGCCAGCACCTCGATTGCGGGAGGCCCCCCGGGCGATGAGCAGTTCTTC,many,17,TRBD2,TRBJ2-1,TRBV5-1
CAGGTGQGNEKLFF,TGTGCCGGGGGTACGGGACAGGGAAATGAAAAACTGTTTTTT,-,14,TRBD1,TRBJ1-4,TRBV6-8
CASSQEKRETQYF,TGCGCCAGCAGCCAAGAAAAGAGGGAGACCCAGTACTTC,many,13,-,TRBJ2-5,TRBV4-1
CASSLEASRTYNEQFF,TGCGCCAGCAGCTTGGAGGCTAGCAGAACATACAATGAGCAGTTCTTC,many,16,-,TRBJ2-1,TRBV5-1
CASSLGDRVGSPLHF,TGTGCCAGCAGTTTAGGGGACAGGGTTGGGTCACCCCTCCACTTT,many,15,TRBD1,TRBJ1-6,TRBV12-3/TRBV12-4